This T cell receptor (beta chain) was found in a study of OX40 agonist ivuxolimab in advanced cancers. Overall study: Intravenous ivuxolimab at 0.01 to 10 mg/kg was given to patients every 2 weeks. Three patients showed partial responses: one hepatocellular carcinoma and two cutaneous melanoma cases.

Overall study results and limits: Antigen specificity was not determined for the expanded peripheral T cells. Relative to CD4+ cells, CD8+ T cells on average had more expanded clones.

Assay: immunoSEQ multiplex PCR; the TCRdb copy retains only in-frame clones and omits some. The sample carries about 93,000 clones, 90% to 95% recorded once. On this clone: Its antigen is not known.

CDR1 and CDR2 (germline): LNHDA, SQIVND (reference sequence). The CDR3 totals 17 residues. V shed 3 bases, J shed 6 bases, and the junction held 7 bases outside the gene matches. The source is an adult with an advanced solid tumor such as melanoma, head and neck, liver or kidney cancer. V and J are TRBV19 and TRBJ2-1; the match to TRBD2 covers 14 bases. Material: CD4+ or CD8+ T cells sorted from blood, obtained in a trial of the OX40 agonist ivuxolimab. The CDR3 DNA reads TGTGCCAGTAGTATTTTGACTAGCGGGAGGGCCCCCAATGAGCAGTTCTTC. Translated, it gives CASSILTSGRAPNEQFF.